A selection of T cell receptor beta chains follows, all from one sample in a study of OX40 agonist ivuxolimab in advanced cancers. TCRdb's table, derived via immunoSEQ multiplex PCR, lists solely in-frame clones and lacks some. The repertoire has around 78,000 clones, around 89% of them found once; the top ten carry 0.94%. Sequences were derived from CD4+ or CD8+ T cells sorted from blood, sampled in a trial of the OX40 agonist ivuxolimab. The source of these receptors is an adult with an advanced solid tumor such as melanoma, head and neck, liver or kidney cancer. Both conserved end residues are part of each CDR3. A D gene is named only where the DNA matches it firmly.

length | D | J | V | CDR3
15 | TRBD1 | TRBJ2-7 | TRBV29-1 | CSVAGTWDSAYEQYF
15 | NA | TRBJ2-7 | TRBV21-1 | CASSPNPGQTYEQYF
15 | NA | TRBJ2-3 | TRBV21-1 | CASSPAQGASDTQYF
19 | TRBD2 | TRBJ2-2 | TRBV5-1 | CASSLGLPSGGRNTGELFF
15 | NA | TRBJ1-5 | TRBV30 | CAWSSKVMTGQPQHF
13 | NA | TRBJ2-7 | TRBV5-1 | CASSLPGLYEQYF
14 | NA | TRBJ2-2 | TRBV27 | CASKDGTYTGELFF
16 | TRBD2 | TRBJ2-3 | TRBV19 | CASKSGGALRKDTQYF
12 | NA | TRBJ1-1 | TRBV7-9 | CASSLENTEAFF
13 | NA | TRBJ2-7 | TRBV7-8 | CASSAGLHYEQYF
17 | TRBD2 | TRBJ2-3 | TRBV18 | CASSPRGLAGDLDTQYF
15 | TRBD1 | TRBJ2-1 | TRBV7-9 | CASSSAQGAYNEQFF
14 | TRBD2 | TRBJ2-1 | TRBV6-6 | CASRPPGGKDEQFF
16 | NA | TRBJ2-2 | TRBV25-1 | CASSGAGLVSTGELFF
15 | TRBD1 | TRBJ2-7 | TRBV6-6 | CASSPGTGSSYEQYF
18 | NA | TRBJ2-1 | TRBV2 | CASSEDPRGAGANNEQFF
13 | TRBD1 | TRBJ1-1 | TRBV10-2 | CASTLTGDTEAFF
12 | NA | TRBJ2-5 | TRBV7-9 | CASTTSRETQYF
13 | TRBD1 | TRBJ2-7 | TRBV5-1 | CASSLQQGDEQYF
15 | NA | TRBJ2-1 | TRBV18 | CASSPPGTDYNEQFF
13 | NA | TRBJ2-1 | TRBV6-5 | CASSRFLGGEQFF
16 | NA | TRBJ1-1 | TRBV4-1 | CASSQGRGAGNTEAFF
13 | NA | TRBJ2-5 | TRBV18 | CASSRAGQETQYF
14 | NA | TRBJ1-4 | TRBV2 | CASSGGRRDEKLFF
17 | TRBD1 | TRBJ2-7 | TRBV19 | CASSMVPPDRRDHEQYF
13 | NA | TRBJ2-7 | TRBV19 | CASSSRREYEQYF
15 | TRBD2 | TRBJ2-1 | TRBV5-1 | CASSGSGGTYNEQFF
15 | TRBD1 | TRBJ2-5 | TRBV2 | CASRLHRDRGETRYF
14 | NA | TRBJ2-7 | TRBV7-6 | CASSLTGHTYEQYF